The 7 T cell receptor beta chains listed next were all sequenced from one sample in a study of radiation and T cells in renal cell carcinoma. The repertoire was sequenced with immunoSEQ multiplex PCR; TCRdb's copy has only in-frame clones and lacks some. The profile shows approximately 13,000 clones, roughly three fifths of them singletons. This sample's treatment: treatment-naive control, cytoreductive nephrectomy. The sample consisted of tumor tissue, taken from a patient whose treatment was nephrectomy without radiotherapy. The receptor set was obtained from a man in his forties or fifties with renal cell carcinoma.

This clone was seen a single time. This chain uses TRBV11-2 with TRBJ2-7; 16 positions agree with TRBD2. CDR1 SGHAT and CDR2 FQNNGV come from the germline V gene. V was clipped by 0 bases and J by 5 bases; unmatched bases: 10. The CDR3 is 19 residues long. CDR3 sequence: CASSLDPPGTSGGAHEQYF. The DNA of the CDR3 is TGTGCCAGCAGCTTAGATCCTCCCGGGACTAGCGGGGGGGCCCACGAGCAGTACTTC. The full variable domain, with the rest looked up from reference TRBV11-2 and TRBJ2-7, is EAGVAQSPRYKIIEKRQSVAFWCNPISGHATLYWYQQILGQGPKLLIQFQNNGVVDDSQLPKDRFSAERLKGVDSTLKIQPAKLEDSAVYLCASSLDPPGTSGGAHEQYFGPGTRLTVT.

The chain carries TRBV19 and TRBJ1-1; 7 nucleotides align to TRBD1. The ends lost 4 bases at V and 7 bases at J; junction bases unmatched: 12. Germline V gene data show CDR1 as LNHDA and CDR2 as SQIVND (reference sequence). The CDR3 length is 15 residues. The CDR3: CASSSHARQGIEAFF. The CDR3 DNA reads TGTGCCAGTAGTAGCCACGCTCGACAGGGTATTGAAGCTTTCTTT.

CDR3 in amino acids: CASSLRGLAGNTGELFF. The DNA of the CDR3 is TGCGCCAGCAGCCTCAGGGGGCTAGCGGGGAACACCGGGGAGCTGTTTTTT. The chain links TRBV4-1 to TRBJ2-2; tentatively, D is TRBD1 or TRBD2 (8 bases each). Germline V gene sequence: CDR1 MGHRA, CDR2 YSYEKL. This CDR3 comprises 17 residues. The ends were cut back, 4 bases at V and 1 base at J, with 16 bases in the middle.

The rearrangement links TRBV7-2 to TRBJ2-1, with 7 positions matching TRBD2. The CDR3 spans 16 residues. Germline CDR1 and CDR2: SGHTA and FQGNSA. V lost 2 bases to trimming and J lost 6 bases; unmatched junction nucleotides: 10. CDR3 coding DNA: TGTGCCAGCAGCTTATTCGGGACTACCTACCCCAATGAGCAGTTCTTC. As protein: CASSLFGTTYPNEQFF.

The rearrangement joins TRBV6-5 to TRBJ2-1; possibly TRBD2 for D (7 bases). CDR3 length: 14 residues. The V gene lost 5 bases and the J gene lost 10 bases, with 18 bases spanning the gap. Germline assignment: CDR1 MNHEY and CDR2 SVGAGI. The DNA for the CDR3 is TGTGCCAGCAGTCTGCAGGGAGGGGGTCGGGAGCAGTTCTTC. This gives the protein CASSLQGGGREQFF.

This clone was seen a handful of times. The chain couples TRBV5-1 to TRBJ2-2; no firm D call. Germline V gives CDR1 SGHRS, CDR2 YFSETQ. This CDR3 is built from 13 residues. V dropped 4 bases and J dropped 4 bases, with 8 bases sitting between them. CDR3 DNA: TGCGCCAGCAGCCAGCTGGGCACCGGGGAGCTGTTTTTT. Its translation is CASSQLGTGELFF.

This sequence joins TRBV5-1 and TRBJ2-4; D perhaps matches TRBD2 (6 bases). The germline gives CDR1 SGHRS, CDR2 YFSETQ. The CDR3 contains 17 residues. The V and J ends lost 4 bases and 3 bases respectively, with 20 bases between them. CDR3 DNA: TGCGCCAGCAGCCCGGAGGGTGGCGGGGCAGGCAAAAACATTCAGTACTTC. This encodes CASSPEGGGAGKNIQYF.